This T cell receptor beta chain came from a study of OX40 agonist ivuxolimab in advanced cancers. Study summary: Patients were dosed with the agonistic anti-OX40 (CD134) antibody ivuxolimab.

This table comes from immunoSEQ multiplex PCR, and its TCRdb copy is limited to in-frame clones, with some not included. The sample lists around 80,000 clones; 84% were seen once. Autoimmune disease history or systemic immunosuppression meant exclusion. CDR1 is LGHNA, CDR2 YNFKEQ, per germline. Trimming pared 4 bases from V and 0 bases from J, leaving 6 bases between. The CDR3 is 13 amino acids. Specimen: CD4+ or CD8+ T cells sorted from blood, collected in a trial of the OX40 agonist ivuxolimab. The receptor was derived from an adult with an advanced solid tumor such as melanoma, head and neck, liver or kidney cancer. The J gene is TRBJ1-1, the V gene TRBV4-2; tentatively, D is TRBD1 (5 bases). The CDR3 sequence is CASSPQVNTEAFF. The CDR3 bases are TGTGCCAGCAGCCCACAGGTGAACACTGAAGCTTTCTTT.